The source of this T cell receptor (beta chain) is a study of beta chain features in type 1 diabetes. The germline gives CDR1 MDHEN, CDR2 SYDVKM. The CDR3 runs to 15 residues. The J segment lost 5 bases and the V segment lost 2 bases, leaving 5 bases of the junction unmatched. TCRB transcripts that were expressed got sequenced, as all of the isolated RNA had been reverse transcribed. Assay used: immunoSEQ multiplex PCR; TCRdb lists only in-frame clones, some missing. The repertoire holds under 900,000 clones, with about a sixth as singletons. The chain recombines TRBV28 with TRBJ2-2; TRBD2 matches at 7 bases. Sequenced sample: naive CD4+ T cells from blood. The receptor was derived from a woman aged 18-29 years in good health. In DNA form, the CDR3 reads TGTGCCAGCAGTTTAGCGGGAGAGAGAACCGGGGAGCTGTTTTTT. It codes for CASSLAGERTGELFF.